This T cell receptor beta chain stems from a study of cytomegalovirus exposure and HLA in healthy donors. The PCR ran on 60 Vbeta and 13 Jbeta primers. Repertoires were generated with immunoSEQ multiplex PCR, while TCRdb's copy carries only in-frame clones and drops some. This table holds about 200,000 clones, 10% to 15% found once. Unrecorded immune exposures were likely, despite nominal health at sampling. General study points: Per a later analysis, HLA-associated TCR beta chains showed more clonal expansion than other, equally common TCR beta chains. Follow-up analysis later connected one missense variant in DCLRE1C with trimming of TCR beta V- and J-genes. Presence/absence analysis assumed near-uniform sequencing depth across donors.

Germline V lookup: CDR1 WSHSY, CDR2 SAAADI. After removal of 2 bases from V and 9 bases from J, the junction contained 14 bases not matched to a gene. There are 18 residues in the CDR3. Only a few counts were recorded for this clone. Its antigen remains unknown. Sequenced input: PBMCs. The receptor comes from a man aged 50-60 years in good health and CMV-seropositive. This chain uses TRBV10-2 with TRBJ1-6, with 9 bases identical to TRBD1. CDR3 protein: CASSETGQGFSWGSPLHF. The CDR3 DNA is TGCGCCAGCAGTGAGACGGGACAGGGTTTTTCTTGGGGTTCACCCCTCCACTTT.